The rows below give T cell receptor beta chains drawn from one sample of a study of a mutant IDH1 vaccine in newly diagnosed glioma. Assay: immunoSEQ multiplex PCR; the TCRdb copy retains only in-frame clones and omits some. The sample yields over 40,000 clones, 80% to 85% seen once. Their target antigens are unknown. Sequenced material: PBMCs, taken from a glioma patient whose treatment included an IDH1 peptide vaccine. These receptors came from a woman in her thirties or forties with glioma. Some clones in this sample may be carry-over from other donors' samples. CDR3s include the opening cysteine and the closing phenylalanine or tryptophan. D genes are given only for firm matches. The size field is filled for only some rows; it gives once, few, many or a size class.

clone size,V gene,J gene,D gene,CDR3 DNA,CDR3 protein
-,TRBV5-1,TRBJ1-1,TRBD1,TGCGCCAGCAGCTCGACAGGGGTTGACACTGAAGCTTTCTTT,CASSSTGVDTEAFF
once,TRBV5-6,TRBJ1-2,-,TGTGCCAGCAGCTTGTGGGGGGGAGAAGGCACCTTC,CASSLWGGEGTF
-,TRBV10-3,TRBJ1-2,-,TGTGCCATCAGCACTGGACAAGAATTTACCCCAGACTATGGCTACACCTTC,CAISTGQEFTPDYGYTF
-,TRBV28,TRBJ1-1,-,TGTGCCAGCAGTTTATTGCAGGGGATGAACACTGAAGCTTTCTTT,CASSLLQGMNTEAFF
-,TRBV11-2,TRBJ1-1,TRBD1,TGTGCCAGCAGCTTAAGGGACAGAACCCTTTCCGACACTGAAGCTTTCTTT,CASSLRDRTLSDTEAFF
-,TRBV7-2,TRBJ2-5,TRBD1,TGTGCCAGCAGCTTCGGACAGGGGCCATCCGCAGAGACCCAGTACTTC,CASSFGQGPSAETQYF
-,TRBV27,TRBJ2-5,-,TGTGCCAGCAGTTCGTCCAGGTTGGGCGGAGAGACCCAGTACTTC,CASSSSRLGGETQYF
-,TRBV7-2,TRBJ2-5,TRBD2,TGTGCCAGCAGCCCCCTAGCGGTCCAAGAGACCCAGTACTTC,CASSPLAVQETQYF
-,TRBV28,TRBJ2-7,-,TGTGCCAGCAGTCTATACGAGCAGTACTTC,CASSLYEQYF
once,TRBV6-1,TRBJ2-2,-,TGTGCCAGCACCTCGGGGGGCGGAACCGGGGAGCTGTTTTTT,CASTSGGGTGELFF
few,TRBV29-1,TRBJ2-3,-,TGCAGCGGAAGGATTTTCGCAGATACGCAGTATTTT,CSGRIFADTQYF
-,TRBV2,TRBJ2-3,-,TGTGCCAGCAGTGGACCCGGGGGCCAGACAGATACGCAGTATTTT,CASSGPGGQTDTQYF
-,TRBV7-2,TRBJ1-2,TRBD1,TGTGCCAGCAGCCTCAGGGCTGGACAGGGGGCGGTGGGCTACACCTTC,CASSLRAGQGAVGYTF
-,TRBV6-5,TRBJ1-2,-,TGTGCCAGCAGTTACTCGAAAGCCCATCTGAACTATGGCTACACCTTC,CASSYSKAHLNYGYTF
-,TRBV19,TRBJ2-1,TRBD1,TGTGCCAGTAGGTTAGCCGGGACAGGGATGAAAAACGAGCAGTTCTTC,CASRLAGTGMKNEQFF
-,TRBV7-9,TRBJ1-3,-,TGTGCCAGCAGCTTAGTATCCGGGGGCTCTGGAAACACCATATATTTT,CASSLVSGGSGNTIYF
-,TRBV5-6,TRBJ2-5,TRBD1,TGTGCCAGCAGCTTAGGGGGCAGGAAGACCCAGTACTTC,CASSLGGRKTQYF